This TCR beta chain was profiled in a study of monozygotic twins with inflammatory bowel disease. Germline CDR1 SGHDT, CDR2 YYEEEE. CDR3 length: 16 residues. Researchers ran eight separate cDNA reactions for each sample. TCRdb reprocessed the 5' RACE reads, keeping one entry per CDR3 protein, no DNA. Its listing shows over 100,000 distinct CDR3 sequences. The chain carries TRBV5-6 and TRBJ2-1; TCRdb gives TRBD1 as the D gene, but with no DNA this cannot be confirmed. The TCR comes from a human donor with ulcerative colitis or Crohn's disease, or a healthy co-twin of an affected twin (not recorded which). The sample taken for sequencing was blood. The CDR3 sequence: CASSLVGAIGYNEQFF.